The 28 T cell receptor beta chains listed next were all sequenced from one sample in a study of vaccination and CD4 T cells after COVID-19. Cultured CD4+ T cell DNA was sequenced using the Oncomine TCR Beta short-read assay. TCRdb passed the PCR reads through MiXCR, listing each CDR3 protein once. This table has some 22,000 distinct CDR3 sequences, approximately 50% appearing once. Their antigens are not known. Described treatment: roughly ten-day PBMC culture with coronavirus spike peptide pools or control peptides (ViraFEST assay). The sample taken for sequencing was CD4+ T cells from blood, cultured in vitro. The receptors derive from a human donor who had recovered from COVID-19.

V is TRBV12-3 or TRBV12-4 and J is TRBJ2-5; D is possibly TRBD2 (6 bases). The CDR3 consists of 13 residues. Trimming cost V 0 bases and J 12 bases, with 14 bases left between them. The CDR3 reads CASSLAQGGVEYF. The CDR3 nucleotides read TGTGCCAGCAGTTTAGCGCAAGGCGGGGTGGAGTACTTC.

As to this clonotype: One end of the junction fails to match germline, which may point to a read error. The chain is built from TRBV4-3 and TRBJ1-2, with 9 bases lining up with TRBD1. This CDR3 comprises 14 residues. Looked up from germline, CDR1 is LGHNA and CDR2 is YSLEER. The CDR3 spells CASSHAGTGSGYTF. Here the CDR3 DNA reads TGCGCCAGCAGCCACGCCGGGACAGGGTCTGGCTATACCTTC.

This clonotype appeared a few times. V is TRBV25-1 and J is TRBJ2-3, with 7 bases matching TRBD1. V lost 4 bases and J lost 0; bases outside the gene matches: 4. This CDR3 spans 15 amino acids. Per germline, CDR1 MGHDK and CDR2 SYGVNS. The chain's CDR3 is CASSGGQRSTDTQYF. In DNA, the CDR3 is TGTGCCAGCAGTGGGGGACAGAGAAGCACAGATACGCAGTATTTT. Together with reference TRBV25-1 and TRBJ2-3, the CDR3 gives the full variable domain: EADIYQTPRYLVIGTGKKITLECSQTMGHDKMYWYQQDPGMELHLIHYSYGVNSTEKGDLSSESTVSRIRTEHFPLTLESARPSHTSQYLCASSGGQRSTDTQYFGPGTRLTVL.

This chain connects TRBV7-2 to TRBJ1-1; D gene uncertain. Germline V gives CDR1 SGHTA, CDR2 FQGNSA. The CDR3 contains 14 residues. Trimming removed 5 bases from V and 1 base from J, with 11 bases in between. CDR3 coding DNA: TGTGCCAGCAGCCGCGAAAAGGGGAACACTGAAGCTTTCTTT. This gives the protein CASSREKGNTEAFF.

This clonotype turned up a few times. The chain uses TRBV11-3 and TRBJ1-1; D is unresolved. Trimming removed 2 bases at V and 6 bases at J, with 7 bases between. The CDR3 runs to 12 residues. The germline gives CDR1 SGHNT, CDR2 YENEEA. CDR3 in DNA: TGTGCCAGCAGCTTACGAAGCGCTGAAGCTTTCTTT. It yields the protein CASSLRSAEAFF.

CDR3 sequence: CSARAREGSNYGYTF. For the CDR3, the DNA is TGCAGTGCTAGAGCCCGGGAGGGATCTAACTATGGCTACACCTTC. J is TRBJ1-2 and V is TRBV20-1; D remains ambiguous. Per germline, CDR1 DFQATT and CDR2 SNEGSKA (reference sequence). V dropped 1 base and J dropped 0 bases, with 12 bases sitting between them. The CDR3 has 15 residues.

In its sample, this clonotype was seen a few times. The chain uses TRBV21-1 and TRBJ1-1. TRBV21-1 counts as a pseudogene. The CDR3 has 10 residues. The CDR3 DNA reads TGTGCCCCTCAAGATACTGAAGCTTTCTTT. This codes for CAPQDTEAFF.

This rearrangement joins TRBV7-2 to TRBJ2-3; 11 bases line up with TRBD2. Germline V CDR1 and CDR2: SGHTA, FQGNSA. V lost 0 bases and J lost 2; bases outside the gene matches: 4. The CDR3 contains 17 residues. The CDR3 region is CASSLAGTSGSTDTQYF. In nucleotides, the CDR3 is TGTGCCAGCAGCTTAGCGGGGACTAGCGGATCCACAGATACGCAGTATTTT.

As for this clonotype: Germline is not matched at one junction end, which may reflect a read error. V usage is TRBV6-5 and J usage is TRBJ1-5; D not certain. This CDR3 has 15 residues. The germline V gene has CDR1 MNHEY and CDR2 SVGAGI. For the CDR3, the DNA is TGTGCCAGCAGTTCCCAGTCAGTTAGCAATCAGCCCCAGCACTTT. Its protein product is CASSSQSVSNQPQHF.

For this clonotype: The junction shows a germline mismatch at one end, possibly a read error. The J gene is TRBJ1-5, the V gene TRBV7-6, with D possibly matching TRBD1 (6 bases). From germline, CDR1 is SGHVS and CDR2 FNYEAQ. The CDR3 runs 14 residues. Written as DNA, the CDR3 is TGTGCCAGCAGATTAGAACCAGGGGCCGGGCCCCAGCATTTT. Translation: CASRLEPGAGPQHF.

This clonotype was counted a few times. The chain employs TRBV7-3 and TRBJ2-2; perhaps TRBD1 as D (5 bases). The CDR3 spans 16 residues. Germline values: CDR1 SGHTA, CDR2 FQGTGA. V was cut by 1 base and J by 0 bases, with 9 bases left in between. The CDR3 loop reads CASSLSLGPNTGELFF. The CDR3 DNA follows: TGTGCCAGCAGCTTAAGCCTGGGGCCGAACACCGGGGAGCTGTTTTTT.

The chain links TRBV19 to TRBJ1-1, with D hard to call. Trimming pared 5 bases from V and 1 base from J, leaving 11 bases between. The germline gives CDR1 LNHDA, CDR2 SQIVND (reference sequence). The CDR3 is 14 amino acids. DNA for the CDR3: TGTGCCAGTAGTTTTGTGGGCGCGAACACTGAAGCTTTCTTT. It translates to CASSFVGANTEAFF.

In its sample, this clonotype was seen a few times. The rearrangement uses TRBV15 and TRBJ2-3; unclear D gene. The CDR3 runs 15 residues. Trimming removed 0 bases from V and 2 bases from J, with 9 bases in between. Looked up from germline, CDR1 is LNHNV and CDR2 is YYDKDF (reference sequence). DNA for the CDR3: TGTGCCACCAGCAGAGATGCGTCTACCACAGATACGCAGTATTTT. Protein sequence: CATSRDASTTDTQYF.

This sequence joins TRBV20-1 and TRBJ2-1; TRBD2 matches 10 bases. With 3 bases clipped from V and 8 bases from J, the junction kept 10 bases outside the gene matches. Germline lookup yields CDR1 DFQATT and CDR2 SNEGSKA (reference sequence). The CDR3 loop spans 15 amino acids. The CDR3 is CSARGVAGGGDEQFF. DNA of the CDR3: TGCAGTGCTAGGGGGGTAGCGGGAGGAGGTGATGAGCAGTTCTTC.

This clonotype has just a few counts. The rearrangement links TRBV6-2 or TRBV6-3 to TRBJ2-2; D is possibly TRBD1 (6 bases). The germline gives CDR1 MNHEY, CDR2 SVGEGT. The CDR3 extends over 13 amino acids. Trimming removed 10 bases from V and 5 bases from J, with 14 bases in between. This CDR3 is CATDRFPTGELFF. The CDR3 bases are TGTGCCACCGACAGGTTCCCGACCGGGGAGCTGTTTTTT.

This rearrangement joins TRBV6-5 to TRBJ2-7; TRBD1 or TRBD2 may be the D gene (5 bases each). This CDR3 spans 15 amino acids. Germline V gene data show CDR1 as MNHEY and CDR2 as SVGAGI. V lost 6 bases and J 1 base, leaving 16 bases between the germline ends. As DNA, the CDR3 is TGTGCCAGCAGATACCTCCGGGACCCATCCTACGAGCAGTACTTC. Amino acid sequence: CASRYLRDPSYEQYF.

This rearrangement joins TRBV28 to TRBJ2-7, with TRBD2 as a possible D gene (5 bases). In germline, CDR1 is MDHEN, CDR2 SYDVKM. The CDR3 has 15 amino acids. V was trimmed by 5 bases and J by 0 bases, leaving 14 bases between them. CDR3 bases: TGTGCCAGCAGTCCTGAGGGTCCCATCTCCTACGAGCAGTACTTC. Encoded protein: CASSPEGPISYEQYF.

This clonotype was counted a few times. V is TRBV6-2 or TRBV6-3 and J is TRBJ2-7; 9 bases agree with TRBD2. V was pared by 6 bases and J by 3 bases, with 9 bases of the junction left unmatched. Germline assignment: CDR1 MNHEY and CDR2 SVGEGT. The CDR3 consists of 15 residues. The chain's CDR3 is CASSPGGLAGYEQYF. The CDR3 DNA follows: TGTGCCAGCAGCCCAGGGGGACTAGCAGGCTACGAGCAGTACTTC.

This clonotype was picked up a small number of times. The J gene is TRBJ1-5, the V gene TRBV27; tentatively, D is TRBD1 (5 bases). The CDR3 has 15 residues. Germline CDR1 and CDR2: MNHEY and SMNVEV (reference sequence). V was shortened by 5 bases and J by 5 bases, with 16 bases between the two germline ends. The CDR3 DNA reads TGTGCCAGCAGTCCCCAGGGAAGTAAGGATCAGCCCCAGCATTTT. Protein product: CASSPQGSKDQPQHF.

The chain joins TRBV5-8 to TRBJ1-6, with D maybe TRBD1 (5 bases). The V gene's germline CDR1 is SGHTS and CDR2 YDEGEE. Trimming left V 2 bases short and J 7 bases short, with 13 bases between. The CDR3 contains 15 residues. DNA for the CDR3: TGTGCCAGCAGCTTACTAATAGGGGAGAATTCACCCCTCCACTTT. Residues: CASSLLIGENSPLHF. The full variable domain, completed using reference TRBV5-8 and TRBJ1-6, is EAGVTQSPTHLIKTRGQQATLRCSPISGHTSVYWYQQALGLGLQFLLWYDEGEERNRGNFPPRFSGRQFPNYSSELNVNALELEDSALYLCASSLLIGENSPLHFGNGTRLTVT.

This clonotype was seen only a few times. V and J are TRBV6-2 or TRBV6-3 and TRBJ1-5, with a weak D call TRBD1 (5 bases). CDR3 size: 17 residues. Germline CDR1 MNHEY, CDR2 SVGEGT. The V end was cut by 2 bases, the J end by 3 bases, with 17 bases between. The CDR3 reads CASSYGRGGADNQPQHF. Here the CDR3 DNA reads TGTGCCAGCAGTTACGGTCGGGGCGGCGCGGACAATCAGCCCCAGCATTTT.

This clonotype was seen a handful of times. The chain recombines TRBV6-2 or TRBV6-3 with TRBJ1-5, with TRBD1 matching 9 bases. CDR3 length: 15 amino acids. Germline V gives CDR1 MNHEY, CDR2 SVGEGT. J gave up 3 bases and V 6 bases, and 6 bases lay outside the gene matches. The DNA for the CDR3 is TGTGCCAGCAGAACAACAGGGGGCGTCAATCAGCCCCAGCATTTT. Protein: CASRTTGGVNQPQHF.

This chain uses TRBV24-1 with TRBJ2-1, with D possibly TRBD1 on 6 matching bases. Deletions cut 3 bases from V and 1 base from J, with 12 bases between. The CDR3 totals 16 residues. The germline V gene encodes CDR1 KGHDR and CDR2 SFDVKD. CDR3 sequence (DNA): TGTGCCACCAGTGATAGGACAGTTGGGTCCTACAATGAGCAGTTCTTC. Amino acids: CATSDRTVGSYNEQFF.

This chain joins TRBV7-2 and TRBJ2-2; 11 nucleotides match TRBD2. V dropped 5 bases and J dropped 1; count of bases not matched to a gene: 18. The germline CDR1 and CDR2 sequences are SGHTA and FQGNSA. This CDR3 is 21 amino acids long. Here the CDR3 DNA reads TGTGCCAGCAGCCTCCGACTCGTACCCTTAGCGGGAGGGATGAACACCGGGGAGCTGTTTTTT. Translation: CASSLRLVPLAGGMNTGELFF.

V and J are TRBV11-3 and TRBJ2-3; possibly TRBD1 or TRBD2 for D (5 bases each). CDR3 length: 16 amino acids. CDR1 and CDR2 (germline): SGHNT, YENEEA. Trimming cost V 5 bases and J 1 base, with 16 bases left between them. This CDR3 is CASSPHTGTRTDTQYF. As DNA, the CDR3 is TGTGCCAGCAGCCCCCACACCGGGACCCGCACAGATACGCAGTATTTT. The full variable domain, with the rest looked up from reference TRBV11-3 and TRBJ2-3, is EAGVVQSPRYKIIEKKQPVAFWCNPISGHNTLYWYLQNLGQGPELLIRYENEEAVDDSQLPKDRFSAERLKGVDSTLKIQPAELGDSAVYLCASSPHTGTRTDTQYFGPGTRLTVL.

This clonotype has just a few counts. CDR3 sequence reads: CSAIPRFGELFF. Here the CDR3 DNA reads TGCAGTGCTATCCCCCGATTCGGGGAGCTGTTTTTT. The chain uses TRBV20-1 and TRBJ2-2; D is uncertain. The CDR3 extends over 12 amino acids. Germline CDR1 and CDR2: DFQATT and SNEGSKA (reference sequence). With 4 bases removed from V and 7 bases from J, the gap between germline ends came to 10 bases.

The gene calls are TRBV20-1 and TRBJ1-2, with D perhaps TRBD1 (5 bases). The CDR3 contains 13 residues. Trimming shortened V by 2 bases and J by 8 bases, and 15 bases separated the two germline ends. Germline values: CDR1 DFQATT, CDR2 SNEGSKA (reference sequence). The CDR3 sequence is CSARPGRDGGYTF. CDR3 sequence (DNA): TGCAGTGCTAGACCCGGACGGGACGGGGGCTACACCTTC.

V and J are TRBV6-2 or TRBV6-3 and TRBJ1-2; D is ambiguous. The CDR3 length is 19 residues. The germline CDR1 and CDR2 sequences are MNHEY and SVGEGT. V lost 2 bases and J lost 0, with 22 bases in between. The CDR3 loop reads CASSYEVPGQVGANYGYTF. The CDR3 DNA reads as TGTGCCAGCAGTTACGAGGTCCCGGGCCAGGTAGGAGCTAACTATGGCTACACCTTC.